This TCR beta chain was recovered during a study of blood T cell repertoires in COVID-19. Measured with immunoSEQ multiplex PCR; TCRdb has only the in-frame clones, and not every one. The sample contains 99,000 or so clones, 90% to 95% of which appear only once. Looked up from germline, CDR1 is SGHTA and CDR2 is FQGNSA. This CDR3 is 13 amino acids long. Deletions cut 5 bases from V and 4 bases from J, with 11 bases between. Sequencing was carried out using peripheral blood. This chain connects TRBV7-2 to TRBJ1-1; D perhaps matches TRBD1 (5 bases). The sequence was collected from a human donor in a cohort sampled during active COVID-19. The DNA for the CDR3 is TGTGCCAGCAGCCTCAGGGAGGTCACTGAAGCTTTCTTT. As protein: CASSLREVTEAFF.